Below, 25 T cell receptor beta chains from the same sample are listed, as sequenced in a study of blood T cells in healthy people across ages. For the second PCR, which ran for about 7 to 11 cycles, a sample-barcoded 5' primer and a J-beta primer mix were used. TCRdb called the 5' RACE reads again in MiXCR, with one record for every CDR3 protein. The sample lists around 1,600,000 distinct CDR3 sequences; approximately 39% were seen once. The source material was blood. These receptors were obtained from a woman aged 18-29 years in good health.

This chain connects TRBV6-2 or TRBV6-3 to TRBJ1-1, with D possibly TRBD1 on 5 matching bases. The ends were cut back, 0 bases at V and 5 bases at J, with 19 bases in the middle. Germline-derived CDR1 and CDR2 are MNHEY and SVGEGT. The CDR3 runs to 17 residues. The CDR3 DNA reads as TGTGCCAGCAGTTACTCGAGTAAAGATCGGGGGTTTACTGAAGCTTTCTTT. It is translated as CASSYSSKDRGFTEAFF.

The V and J genes are TRBV27 and TRBJ2-3; TRBD2 is a possible D gene (5 bases). V lost 0 bases, J lost 2 bases, and 12 bases lay in between. CDR1 is MNHEY and CDR2 is SMNVEV in the germline V gene (reference sequence). CDR3 length: 16 residues. The CDR3 nucleotides read TGTGCCAGCAGTTTATCGCGGTTGAGGGTCACAGATACGCAGTATTTT. This gives the protein CASSLSRLRVTDTQYF.

This clonotype has more than one count but fewer than ten. CDR3 protein: CASSWEGGGPYQAFF. CDR3 DNA sequence: TGTGCCAGCAGTTGGGAGGGGGGCGGGCCTTATCAGGCTTTCTTT. This chain connects TRBV12-3 or TRBV12-4 to TRBJ1-1; TRBD1 might be the D (6 bases). There are 15 residues in the CDR3. V was cut by 4 bases and J by 11 bases, with 23 bases left in between.

This clonotype occurred many times. V usage is TRBV20-1 and J usage is TRBJ2-7, with TRBD1 identical over 11 bases. Per the germline V gene, CDR1 is DFQATT and CDR2 is SNEGSKA (reference sequence). This CDR3 contains 15 residues. J lost 2 bases, V lost 4 bases, and 7 bases had no gene match. CDR3 region: CSATLGQGVPYEQYF. CDR3 nucleotides: TGCAGTGCTACCTTGGGACAGGGGGTTCCCTACGAGCAGTACTTC.

The rearrangement joins TRBV4-3 to TRBJ2-7, with D maybe TRBD2 (6 bases). Trimming removed 0 bases from V and 3 bases from J, with 15 bases in between. The CDR3 loop spans 16 amino acids. The germline CDR1 and CDR2 sequences are LGHNA and YSLEER. The CDR3 nucleotides are TGCGCCAGCAGCCAAGAGTTGGGTAGCGGAGGCTACGAGCAGTACTTC. This sequence encodes CASSQELGSGGYEQYF.

The chain joins TRBV30 to TRBJ1-2; 8 nucleotides agree with TRBD1. CDR1 is GTSNPN and CDR2 is SVGIG in the germline V gene (reference sequence). The CDR3 is 12 residues long. Losses at the gene ends were 5 bases for V and 6 bases for J; bases not matched to a gene: 5. CDR3 sequence: CAWLTGVNGYTF. The CDR3, as DNA: TGTGCCTGGCTGACAGGGGTGAATGGCTACACCTTC. Using reference TRBV30 and TRBJ1-2 for the parts outside the CDR3, the full variable domain is SQTIHQWPATLVQPVGSPLSLECTVEGTSNPNLYWYRQAAGRGLQLLFYSVGIGQISSEVPQNLSASRPQDRQFILSSKKLLLSDSGFYLCAWLTGVNGYTFGSGTRLTVV.

The chain has TRBV27 and TRBJ2-7; tentatively, D is TRBD2 (6 bases). The length of the CDR3 is 14 residues. Trimming cost V 5 bases and J 7 bases, with 18 bases left between them. CDR1 is MNHEY, CDR2 SMNVEV, per germline (reference sequence). The CDR3: CASSLQTSYNEQYF. The CDR3 bases are TGTGCCAGCAGTCTACAAACTAGCTACAATGAGCAGTACTTC.

This chain links TRBV7-9 with TRBJ2-3; 9 bases align to TRBD1. Losses at the gene ends were 5 bases for V and 2 bases for J; bases not matched to a gene: 11. This CDR3 comprises 17 residues. Germline V lookup: CDR1 SEHNR, CDR2 FQNEAQ (reference sequence). The CDR3 is CASSPFTGTGITDTQYF. CDR3 DNA: TGTGCCAGCAGCCCCTTCACCGGGACAGGGATCACAGATACGCAGTATTTT. Full variable domain (rest looked up from reference TRBV7-9 and TRBJ2-3): DTGVSQNPRHKITKRGQNVTFRCDPISEHNRLYWYRQTLGQGPEFLTYFQNEAQLEKSRLLSDRFSAERPKGSFSTLEIQRTEQGDSAMYLCASSPFTGTGITDTQYFGPGTRLTVL.

Note on this clonotype: An end of the junction does not agree with germline; a read error may underlie this. The V gene is TRBV7-8, the J gene TRBJ2-1, with 10 bases fitting TRBD1. Germline V CDR1 and CDR2: SGHVS, FQNEAQ. The CDR3 sequence is 16 residues long. CDR3 nucleotides: TGTACCAGCAGCTTAAATCCGGGACAGGGGAACAATGAGCAGTTCTTC. Protein: CTSSLNPGQGNNEQFF.

This sequence joins TRBV20-1 and TRBJ2-5; TRBD1 agrees at 12 bases. Germline V gives CDR1 DFQATT, CDR2 SNEGSKA (reference sequence). The CDR3 contains 13 residues. V shed 5 bases and J 6 bases; nucleotides not matched to a gene: 4. The CDR3 sequence is CSAGDRGQQTQYF. The CDR3 bases are TGCAGTGCTGGGGACAGGGGGCAACAGACCCAGTACTTC.

The rearrangement uses TRBV24-1 and TRBJ2-1; TRBD2 matches 14 bases. The CDR3 spans 16 residues. Germline CDR1 is KGHDR and CDR2 is SFDVKD. Germline trimming cut 3 bases from V and 7 bases from J; bases unmatched to any gene: 4. The CDR3, as DNA: TGTGCCACCAGTGATCGGACTAGCGGGAGGTCTAATGAGCAGTTCTTC. It encodes CATSDRTSGRSNEQFF.

This clonotype was observed a handful of times. The chain joins TRBV20-1 to TRBJ1-5, with 7 bases aligning to TRBD1. Germline V gene data show CDR1 as DFQATT and CDR2 as SNEGSKA (reference sequence). This CDR3 comprises 14 residues. J gave up 7 bases and V 2 bases, and 8 bases lay outside the gene matches. The CDR3 is CSARLGQGGQPQHF. The DNA of the CDR3 is TGCAGTGCTAGACTAGGGCAGGGGGGCCAGCCCCAGCATTTT.

This clonotype was counted between two and nine times. The rearrangement links TRBV7-2 to TRBJ2-1, with D possibly being TRBD2 (6 bases). The CDR3 loop spans 14 amino acids. V was pared by 2 bases and J by 4 bases, with 9 bases between. The germline V gene encodes CDR1 SGHTA and CDR2 FQGNSA. The CDR3 nucleotides are TGTGCCAGCAGCTTACGGGACTGGTACAATGAGCAGTTCTTC. Translated, it gives CASSLRDWYNEQFF.

This chain joins TRBV21-1 and TRBJ2-5; TRBD2 is the table's D call and was not checked against the DNA. TRBV21-1 is recorded as a pseudogene. This CDR3 has 13 amino acids. The CDR3 here is CAVQAGGQETQYF. The DNA of the CDR3 is TGTGCCGTTCAAGCGGGGGGCCAAGAGACCCAGTACTTC.

Only one count was recorded for this clonotype. This chain joins TRBV20-1 and TRBJ2-3, with 10 bases fitting TRBD2. CDR1 is DFQATT, CDR2 SNEGSKA, per germline (reference sequence). The CDR3 runs to 14 residues. V gave up 4 bases and J gave up 4 bases; unmatched junction bases: 5. The CDR3 region is CSAKSGGVPDTQYF. In nucleotides, the CDR3 is TGCAGTGCTAAAAGCGGGGGGGTCCCAGATACGCAGTATTTT.

The V call is TRBV20-1, the J call TRBJ2-7; D tentatively fits TRBD1 or TRBD2 (5 bases each). V dropped 4 bases and J dropped 4 bases, with 17 bases sitting between them. This CDR3 is 14 amino acids long. Germline V gene data show CDR1 as DFQATT and CDR2 as SNEGSKA (reference sequence). This CDR3 reads CSANPGPVGYEQYF. DNA of the CDR3: TGCAGTGCTAATCCGGGACCAGTGGGTTACGAGCAGTACTTC.

V usage is TRBV20-1 and J usage is TRBJ2-4; D is unclear. The CDR3 has 15 residues. Germline V lookup: CDR1 DFQATT, CDR2 SNEGSKA (reference sequence). Trimming left V 3 bases short and J 3 bases short, with 15 bases between. CDR3 protein: CSARAPSWGKNIQYF. CDR3 DNA sequence: TGCAGTGCTAGGGCCCCTAGTTGGGGCAAAAACATTCAGTACTTC.

Details on this clonotype: Germline and junction disagree at one end, which may indicate a read error. The chain links TRBV29-1 to TRBJ2-4; the match to TRBD2 covers 11 bases. The CDR3 length is 15 residues. CDR1 SQVTM and CDR2 ANQGSEA come from the germline V gene. This CDR3 reads CSVDGELAGENIRYF. The CDR3 DNA reads as TGCAGCGTTGACGGAGAACTAGCGGGGGAAAACATTCGGTACTTC.

This chain links TRBV20-1 with TRBJ2-3; 8 bases align to TRBD2. Losses at the gene ends were 0 bases for V and 2 bases for J; bases not matched to a gene: 7. CDR1 is DFQATT, CDR2 SNEGSKA, per germline (reference sequence). The CDR3 sequence is 16 residues long. The CDR3, as DNA: TGCAGTGCTAGAGATCGACGGGGGGGCCACACAGATACGCAGTATTTT. Its protein product is CSARDRRGGHTDTQYF.

The rearrangement uses TRBV6-2 or TRBV6-3 and TRBJ1-1, with D uncertain. Per germline, CDR1 MNHEY and CDR2 SVGEGT. The CDR3 length is 13 residues. V gave up 4 bases and J gave up 3 bases, with 9 bases separating them. CDR3 amino acids: CASSWSRDTEAFF. CDR3 bases: TGTGCCAGCAGTTGGTCGAGGGACACTGAAGCTTTCTTT.

This clonotype showed up just a few times. The V call is TRBV7-8, the J call TRBJ1-1; 7 nucleotides match TRBD1. With V trimmed by 5 bases and J by 1 base, 7 bases remained unmatched. This CDR3 is 15 amino acids long. Germline V gives CDR1 SGHVS, CDR2 FQNEAQ. CDR3 protein: CASSVSGTENTEAFF. CDR3 bases: TGTGCCAGCAGCGTCTCCGGGACAGAGAACACTGAAGCTTTCTTT. Filled out from reference TRBV7-8 and TRBJ1-1, the complete variable domain reads GAGVSQSPRYKVAKRGQDVALRCDPISGHVSLFWYQQALGQGPEFLTYFQNEAQLDKSGLPSDRFFAERPEGSVSTLKIQRTQQEDSAVYLCASSVSGTENTEAFFGQGTRLTVV.

In its sample, this clonotype was seen a few times. The rearrangement joins TRBV6-2 or TRBV6-3 to TRBJ2-3, with D maybe TRBD2 (5 bases). Trimming removed 5 bases at V and 5 bases at J, with 8 bases between. This CDR3 is 12 amino acids long. The germline V gene encodes CDR1 MNHEY and CDR2 SVGEGT. CDR3 amino acids: CASSATRDTQYF. The CDR3, as DNA: TGTGCCAGCAGTGCAACTAGAGATACGCAGTATTTT.

This clonotype was picked up a small number of times. This chain connects TRBV12-3 or TRBV12-4 to TRBJ2-1; 9 bases align to TRBD2. This CDR3 has 18 amino acids. V lost 7 bases to trimming and J lost 7 bases; unmatched junction nucleotides: 20. CDR3: CASTQMDKVAGVRNEQFF. CDR3 DNA sequence: TGTGCCAGCACCCAAATGGACAAGGTAGCGGGGGTTAGAAATGAGCAGTTCTTC.

This clonotype came up a few times. One base away lies a much larger clone, so this may be a sequencing read error. The chain has TRBV25-1 and TRBJ1-6, with unresolved D. The CDR3 sequence is 13 residues long. The germline CDR1 and CDR2 sequences are MGHDK and SYGVNS. CDR3 sequence: CASSEYVASTLHF. CDR3 nucleotides: TGTGCCAGCAGTGAATATGTAGCTTCAACCCTCCACTTT. The variable domain in full, with the rest retrieved from reference TRBV25-1 and TRBJ1-6, is EADIYQTPRYLVIGTGKKITLECSQTMGHDKMYWYQQDPGMELHLIHYSYGVNSTEKGDLSSESTVSRIRTEHFPLTLESARPSHTSQYLCASSEYVASTLHFGNGTRLTVT.

This chain uses TRBV28 with TRBJ2-7, with 8 bases identical to TRBD2. V was clipped by 8 bases and J by 0 bases; unmatched bases: 15. Per germline, CDR1 MDHEN and CDR2 SYDVKM. This CDR3 spans 17 amino acids. The chain's CDR3 is CASGSPGRSGSSYEQYF. DNA for the CDR3: TGTGCCAGCGGCTCCCCGGGTAGGAGCGGGAGCTCCTACGAGCAGTACTTC.